The 29 T cell receptor beta chains in this list originate from one sample, sequenced in a study of CD8+CD57+ T cells in acquired aplastic anemia. The template used for profiling TCR beta VDJ and CDR3 was genomic DNA. A single record per CDR3 protein comes from TCRdb applying MiXCR to the reads. The table records a few hundred thousand distinct CDR3 sequences, approximately 60% of them present only once. Sample: sorted CD4+, CD8+, or CD8+CD57+ T cells (not recorded which) from PBMCs. The receptors derive from a human donor in good health.

The chain uses TRBV1 and TRBJ1-3. TRBV1 is shown as a pseudogene. The CDR3 runs to 8 residues. The CDR3 loop is CTGNTIYF. DNA of the CDR3: TGTACTGGAAACACCATATATTTT.

CDR3 in amino acids: CSAPESRGVVGYTF. DNA for the CDR3: TGCAGTGCGCCTGAGAGTCGTGGGGTTGTTGGCTACACCTTC. This sequence joins TRBV20-1 and TRBJ1-2, with D unclear. The ends were cut back, 6 bases at V and 7 bases at J, with 21 bases in the middle. Germline lookup yields CDR1 DFQATT and CDR2 SNEGSKA (reference sequence). The CDR3 contains 14 residues.

As concerns this clonotype: Without the conserved terminal phenylalanine or tryptophan, this CDR3 likely stems from a read error. The rearrangement links TRBV20-1 to TRBJ2-2, with 8 bases fitting TRBD1. CDR1 and CDR2 (germline): DFQATT, SNEGSKA (reference sequence). The CDR3 covers 16 residues. V lost 4 bases to trimming and J lost 1 base; unmatched junction nucleotides: 8. This CDR3 is CSAIPLGTGNTGELFS. The DNA of the CDR3 is TGCAGTGCTATTCCATTGGGGACAGGGAACACCGGGGAGCTGTTTTCT.

The rearrangement uses TRBV7-8 and TRBJ1-1, with D uncertain. Germline assignment: CDR1 SGHVS and CDR2 FQNEAQ. The CDR3 covers 13 residues. This CDR3 is CLTYRMLDTEAFF. CDR3 coding DNA: TGTTTAACTTACCGCATGTTGGACACTGAAGCTTTCTTT.

This clonotype appeared many times. V usage is TRBV9 and J usage is TRBJ2-7; 9 bases map to TRBD1. V lost 3 bases, J lost 3 bases, and 4 bases stayed unmatched. This CDR3 contains 14 residues. Germline lookup yields CDR1 SGDLS and CDR2 YYNGEE. Written as DNA, the CDR3 is TGTGCCAGCAGCGGAGGACAGGGGAGCTACGAGCAGTACTTC. Its protein is CASSGGQGSYEQYF.

On this clonotype itself: One junction end disagrees with the germline gene, perhaps due to a read error. The chain joins TRBV20-1 to TRBJ2-7, with D possibly matching TRBD2 (5 bases). The CDR3 has 15 residues. Per germline, CDR1 DFQATT and CDR2 SNEGSKA (reference sequence). The CDR3 is CSASYRGVSSHEQYF. CDR3 nucleotide sequence: TGCAGTGCTAGTTACCGGGGAGTCAGCTCCCACGAGCAGTACTTC.

For this clonotype: A much larger clone lies a single base off, so this may be a read error. This chain uses TRBV6-1 with TRBJ2-3; 8 bases match TRBD2. J was trimmed by 2 bases and V by 10 bases; bases with no gene match: 11. This CDR3 spans 15 amino acids. Germline V gene sequence: CDR1 MNHNS, CDR2 SASEGT. The CDR3 DNA is TGTGCCACGGGGGGGGGGCTGATGATCACAGATACGCAGTATTTT. Translation gives CATGGGLMITDTQYF.

The chain is built from TRBV15 and TRBJ1-4; D is uncertain. There are 12 residues in the CDR3. Trimming took 1 base from V and 7 from J, leaving 4 bases between them. Germline-derived CDR1 and CDR2 are LNHNV and YYDKDF (reference sequence). CDR3 protein: CATSRGAEKLFF. The CDR3 bases are TGTGCCACCAGCAGAGGCGCTGAAAAACTGTTTTTT.

The chain is built from TRBV10-1 and TRBJ2-1; 10 nucleotides match TRBD2. The CDR3 extends over 15 amino acids. CDR1 is WNHNN and CDR2 is SYGVQD in the germline V gene (reference sequence). Losses at the gene ends were 2 bases for V and 7 bases for J; bases not matched to a gene: 5. The CDR3 sequence is CASSERLAGVNEQFF. CDR3 DNA sequence: TGCGCCAGCAGTGAGAGGCTAGCGGGAGTGAATGAGCAGTTCTTC.

This clonotype appeared many times. The rearrangement joins TRBV6-5 to TRBJ2-3; no definite D call. CDR3 length: 14 residues. Trimming cost V 2 bases and J 0 bases, with 6 bases left between them. Germline CDR1 reads MNHEY; CDR2 reads SVGAGI. CDR3 in DNA: TGTGCCAGCAGTTACGCTACTAGCACAGATACGCAGTATTTT. It encodes CASSYATSTDTQYF.

The J gene is TRBJ2-5, the V gene TRBV15; TRBD1 or TRBD2 may be the D gene (6 bases each). The CDR3 consists of 15 residues. Germline V gene data show CDR1 as LNHNV and CDR2 as YYDKDF (reference sequence). V shed 0 bases and J shed 5 bases, with 13 bases lying between them. The CDR3 loop reads CATSRESTGRETQYF. The CDR3 coding sequence is TGTGCCACCAGCAGAGAAAGCACAGGGAGGGAGACCCAGTACTTC.

Written as DNA, the CDR3 is TGCAGCGTTGGACAGGGGGCGCAGAGCGGGGAGCTGTTTTTT. Its translation: CSVGQGAQSGELFF. The chain is built from TRBV29-1 and TRBJ2-2; 10 positions match TRBD1. Germline CDR1 reads SQVTM; CDR2 reads ANQGSEA. Trimming cost V 4 bases and J 7 bases; bases outside gene matches: 6. This CDR3 spans 14 amino acids.

The table lists this clonotype with a few counts. The CDR3 spells CASSGFADSPLHF. DNA of the CDR3: TGTGCCAGCAGTGGGTTTGCCGATTCACCCCTCCACTTT. The V and J genes are TRBV2 and TRBJ1-6; D unclear. CDR1 and CDR2 from the germline V gene are SNHLY and FYNNEI. V lost 4 bases to trimming and J lost 8 bases, with 9 bases between them. The CDR3 has 13 amino acids.

The chain is built from TRBV7-8 and TRBJ1-6; D gene uncertain. V was clipped by 5 bases and J by 12 bases, with 14 bases between them. The germline gives CDR1 SGHVS, CDR2 FQNEAQ. The CDR3 contains 13 residues. CDR3 in amino acids: CASSQVAGLPLHF. CDR3 coding DNA: TGTGCCAGCAGCCAGGTTGCCGGTTTACCCCTCCACTTT.

This clonotype occurred once. The genes are TRBV12-3 or TRBV12-4 and TRBJ2-1; D remains unclear. With 2 bases removed from V and 0 bases from J, the gap between germline ends came to 14 bases. This CDR3 is built from 17 residues. The CDR3 DNA sequence: TGTGCCAGCAGTTTAAGACCTGGAGCAATCTCCTACAATGAGCAGTTCTTC. It is translated as CASSLRPGAISYNEQFF.

This clonotype has ten or more counts. The genes are TRBV5-1 and TRBJ2-7, with a possible D match to TRBD2 (5 bases). There are 14 residues in the CDR3. V dropped 4 bases and J dropped 4 bases, with 15 bases sitting between them. Germline CDR1 SGHRS, CDR2 YFSETQ. CDR3 sequence reads: CASSPGTPGYEQYF. In nucleotides, the CDR3 is TGCGCCAGCAGCCCGGGAACCCCGGGGTACGAGCAGTACTTC.

This sequence joins TRBV29-1 and TRBJ2-2; D ambiguous. V was pared by 7 bases and J by 1 base, with 10 bases between. Looked up from germline, CDR1 is SQVTM and CDR2 is ANQGSEA. This CDR3 region has 13 residues. The CDR3 DNA is TGCAGCGGAGTTGACGGGAACACCGGGGAGCTGTTTTTT. As protein: CSGVDGNTGELFF.

The chain employs TRBV29-1 and TRBJ1-2; 7 bases match TRBD1. CDR3 length: 14 residues. Germline V gene data show CDR1 as SQVTM and CDR2 as ANQGSEA. With V trimmed by 6 bases and J by 3 bases, 10 bases remained unmatched. Here the CDR3 DNA reads TGCAGCGTGGCAGAGGGGGCTTCTTACTATGGCTACACCTTC. This gives the protein CSVAEGASYYGYTF.

This clonotype was detected once. The chain recombines TRBV20-1 with TRBJ2-1, with a possible D match to TRBD1 (6 bases). Per the germline V gene, CDR1 is DFQATT and CDR2 is SNEGSKA (reference sequence). The CDR3 covers 14 residues. V was pared by 5 bases and J by 7 bases, with 18 bases between. CDR3 sequence reads: CSALGLGGENEQFF. The DNA for the CDR3 is TGCAGTGCTCTGGGGCTAGGGGGAGAAAATGAGCAGTTCTTC.

V usage is TRBV15 and J usage is TRBJ2-3; TRBD1 agrees at 7 bases. The CDR3 spans 16 residues. Germline trimming cut 5 bases from V and 2 bases from J; bases unmatched to any gene: 10. CDR1 is LNHNV and CDR2 is YYDKDF in the germline V gene (reference sequence). CDR3 nucleotides: TGTGCCACCAGCGGGCACAGGGGTGCCCTCACAGATACGCAGTATTTT. Its protein is CATSGHRGALTDTQYF. Full variable domain (missing parts from reference TRBV15 and TRBJ2-3): DAMVIQNPRYQVTQFGKPVTLSCSQTLNHNVMYWYQQKSSQAPKLLFHYYDKDFNNEADTPDNFQSRRPNTSFCFLDIRSPGLGDTAMYLCATSGHRGALTDTQYFGPGTRLTVL.

The rearrangement uses TRBV9 and TRBJ1-2; no firm D call. The CDR3 is 15 residues long. Trimming stripped 2 bases from V and 2 bases from J, with 13 bases between. The germline V gene has CDR1 SGDLS and CDR2 YYNGEE. This CDR3 reads CASSVGGSENYGYTF. The CDR3 DNA reads as TGTGCCAGCAGCGTGGGCGGGAGTGAGAACTATGGCTACACCTTC.

About this clonotype itself: A much larger clone is a single base away; this may be a read error. This chain uses TRBV6-4 with TRBJ2-1; maybe TRBD2 (5 bases). V was pared by 4 bases and J by 2 bases, with 12 bases between. The CDR3 has 15 residues. Germline V CDR1 and CDR2: MRHNA, SNTAGT. The CDR3 spells CASSALTGTYNEQFF. DNA for the CDR3: TGTGCCAGCAGTGCCCTAACGGGGACCTACAATGAGCAGTTCTTC.

The V call is TRBV7-9, the J call TRBJ2-3; TRBD2 matches at 7 bases. Per germline, CDR1 SEHNR and CDR2 FQNEAQ (reference sequence). Trimming at V came to 5 bases and at J to 0 bases, leaving 5 bases not matched to a gene. The CDR3 has 15 amino acids. CDR3 amino acids: CASSPYSGSTDTQYF. CDR3 in DNA: TGTGCCAGCAGCCCGTATAGCGGGAGCACAGATACGCAGTATTTT.

This clonotype has ten or more counts. The chain employs TRBV27 and TRBJ2-7; D ambiguous. CDR1 is MNHEY, CDR2 SMNVEV, per germline (reference sequence). The CDR3 totals 13 residues. The V and J ends lost 3 bases and 4 bases respectively, with 10 bases between them. Here the CDR3 reads CASSFSNPYEQYF. CDR3 nucleotide sequence: TGTGCCAGCAGTTTTTCCAATCCTTACGAGCAGTACTTC.

J is TRBJ2-1 and V is TRBV20-1; 8 bases match TRBD2. Germline V gene sequence: CDR1 DFQATT, CDR2 SNEGSKA (reference sequence). With V trimmed by 4 bases and J by 1 base, 6 bases remained unmatched. The CDR3 totals 15 residues. The CDR3 reads CSANREGSSYNEQFF. The CDR3 DNA follows: TGCAGTGCTAATCGGGAGGGGAGTTCCTACAATGAGCAGTTCTTC.

The rearrangement uses TRBV20-1 and TRBJ1-6; D gene uncertain. V lost 0 bases to trimming and J lost 7 bases, with 13 bases between them. This CDR3 comprises 15 residues. Germline CDR1 reads DFQATT; CDR2 reads SNEGSKA (reference sequence). In DNA form, the CDR3 reads TGCAGTGCTAGAGATGGTCGGAGTGTAAATTCACCCCTCCACTTT. As protein: CSARDGRSVNSPLHF.

This clonotype appeared a few times. V gene TRBV10-3 combines with J gene TRBJ1-1, with 8 bases aligning to TRBD1. CDR3 length: 14 amino acids. J was trimmed by 3 bases and V by 8 bases; bases with no gene match: 8. The germline gives CDR1 ENHRY, CDR2 SYGVKD. CDR3 protein: CAIQRTGKDTEAFF. DNA of the CDR3: TGTGCCATCCAGAGGACAGGGAAAGACACTGAAGCTTTCTTT.

This sequence joins TRBV24-1 and TRBJ2-1, with TRBD2 identical over 9 bases. Germline V lookup: CDR1 KGHDR, CDR2 SFDVKD. The trim removed 0 bases at V and 7 bases at J, leaving 6 bases unmatched. This CDR3 region has 16 residues. CDR3 DNA sequence: TGTGCCACCAGTGATTTGGGGCTAGCGGGGCGGAATGAGCAGTTCTTC. It encodes CATSDLGLAGRNEQFF.

A few counts support this clonotype. This chain links TRBV12-3 or TRBV12-4 with TRBJ2-7; possible D gene TRBD1, 7 bases. Trimming pared 0 bases from V and 6 bases from J, leaving 15 bases between. The CDR3 is 15 residues long. CDR3 residues: CASSLAGGRGAEQYF. The DNA for the CDR3 is TGTGCCAGCAGTTTAGCAGGTGGCAGGGGGGCCGAGCAGTACTTC.